The sequence of this TCR beta chain was determined in a study of blood T cell repertoires in COVID-19. Across the study: Samples came from the United States, Italy and Spain, spanning acute and convalescent COVID-19.

Produced via immunoSEQ multiplex PCR; TCRdb's table is partial and in-frame only. The sample records some 350,000 clones, around 87% being singletons. Participants were aged about 18 to 90 years from around 25 US areas. Among Cohort 3 donors, those recovered had two negative PCRs, clearance, or symptom resolution. This CDR3 has 11 residues. The V gene's germline CDR1 is MNHEY and CDR2 SVGAGI. This clone was seen just once. One junction end disagrees with the germline gene, perhaps due to a read error. The source is a man younger than 35 who had recovered from COVID-19. The chain has TRBV6-5 and TRBJ1-6; D ambiguous. Sequencing was carried out using PBMCs or T cells enriched from blood (not recorded which). CDR3 DNA sequence: TGTGCCAGCACCTACAATTCACCCCTCCACTTT. Translated: CASTYNSPLHF.